This T cell receptor beta chain was sequenced in a study of T cells in Graves' hyperthyroidism and ophthalmopathy. What was amplified from RNA transcripts were TCR beta CDR3 regions. The primer set for the first-round RT-PCR of the TCR CDR3 was HTBI. TCRdb used MiXCR to reprocess the multiplex PCR reads, holding one entry per CDR3 protein. Counted here are approximately 330,000 distinct CDR3 sequences, over 20% occurring once; the ten biggest clones make up 50%. Findings of the study overall: Expanded thyroid clonotypes (above 0.001) were mostly also found in blood.

Per the germline V gene, CDR1 is LNHDA and CDR2 is SQIVND (reference sequence). Trimming removed 6 bases from V and 7 bases from J; junction bases left unmatched: 6. The CDR3 has 14 amino acids. With regard to this clonotype: Its antigen is as yet unknown.

The sample consisted of blood. The TCR sequence derives from a woman between 50 and 59 years old with Graves' hyperthyroidism. The chain has TRBV19 and TRBJ1-5; 10 nucleotides align to TRBD1. The CDR3 sequence: CASSDRGQGQPQHF. In DNA form, the CDR3 reads TGTGCCAGTAGCGACAGGGGGCAGGGGCAGCCCCAGCATTTT.